This is a list of T cell receptor beta chains from one sample in a study of cytomegalovirus exposure and HLA in healthy donors. The data were produced by immunoSEQ multiplex PCR, yet TCRdb's version contains in-frame clones alone and is incomplete. The repertoire holds approximately 190,000 clones, with 82% as singletons. The sample consisted of PBMCs. These receptors came from a young woman in good health and CMV-seronegative. The CDR3 runs from the conserved cysteine through the conserved F or W. A D gene is named only where the DNA matches it firmly. Expanded clones get a size class; other rows say once, few or many, or leave the size out.

j_call: TRBJ2-3
clone_size: NA
v_call: TRBV7-8
d_call: TRBD2
cdr3_nt: TGTGCCAGCAGCTTAGCGTCCAGCGGGGGCCTTCCAGATACGCAGTATTTT
cdr3_aa: CASSLASSGGLPDTQYF

j_call: TRBJ2-5
clone_size: NA
v_call: TRBV5-1
d_call: NA
cdr3_nt: TGCGCCAGCAGCTTCGCGGGGATCCAAGAGACCCAGTACTTC
cdr3_aa: CASSFAGIQETQYF

j_call: TRBJ2-1
clone_size: NA
v_call: TRBV7-3
d_call: TRBD2
cdr3_nt: TGTGCCAGCAGCTTAACCGGGAGGGGAGGCAATGAGCAGTTCTTC
cdr3_aa: CASSLTGRGGNEQFF

j_call: TRBJ1-3
clone_size: NA
v_call: TRBV10-3
d_call: NA
cdr3_nt: TGTGCCATCAAAAAGGACAGCAGCTCTGGAAACACCATATATTTT
cdr3_aa: CAIKKDSSSGNTIYF

j_call: TRBJ1-6
clone_size: once
v_call: TRBV5-1
d_call: NA
cdr3_nt: TGCGCCAGCAGCTTCGGAGGGGATTTCTATAATTCACCCCTCCACTTT
cdr3_aa: CASSFGGDFYNSPLHF

j_call: TRBJ2-2
clone_size: NA
v_call: TRBV6-5
d_call: NA
cdr3_nt: TGTGCCAGCAGTTACATTCCGGCCGGGGAGCTGTTTTTT
cdr3_aa: CASSYIPAGELFF

j_call: TRBJ2-5
clone_size: once
v_call: TRBV25-1
d_call: NA
cdr3_nt: TGTGCCAGCAGTGCCCGGCGGGGCTTACAAGAGACCCAGTACTTC
cdr3_aa: CASSARRGLQETQYF

j_call: TRBJ2-5
clone_size: NA
v_call: TRBV18
d_call: NA
cdr3_nt: TGTGCCAGCTCACCGACTAGCCAAGAGACCCAGTACTTC
cdr3_aa: CASSPTSQETQYF

j_call: TRBJ2-1
clone_size: NA
v_call: TRBV6-5
d_call: NA
cdr3_nt: TGTGCCAGCAGTTACTCCCCAGGGTCATCCTACAATGAGCAGTTCTTC
cdr3_aa: CASSYSPGSSYNEQFF

j_call: TRBJ2-1
clone_size: NA
v_call: TRBV6-6
d_call: TRBD2
cdr3_nt: TGTGCCAGCAGTTACTCTCCGGGGGGTTCCTACAATGAGCAGTTCTTC
cdr3_aa: CASSYSPGGSYNEQFF

j_call: TRBJ2-2
clone_size: NA
v_call: TRBV11-2
d_call: NA
cdr3_nt: TGTGCCAGCAGCTTACGGGACACCGGGGAGCTGTTTTTT
cdr3_aa: CASSLRDTGELFF

j_call: TRBJ1-2
clone_size: NA
v_call: TRBV19
d_call: NA
cdr3_nt: TGTGCCAGTCGGCAGGGAGGATCGGGGTATGGCTACACCTTC
cdr3_aa: CASRQGGSGYGYTF

j_call: TRBJ2-1
clone_size: NA
v_call: TRBV6-4
d_call: NA
cdr3_nt: TGTGCCAGCAGAGAGGGGGCGGGGGGCCACAATGAGCAGTTCTTC
cdr3_aa: CASREGAGGHNEQFF

j_call: TRBJ1-1
clone_size: NA
v_call: TRBV25-1
d_call: TRBD1
cdr3_nt: TGTGCCAGCAGTGAATTTGTTGGAAGGGGGCGAGCTTTCTTT
cdr3_aa: CASSEFVGRGRAFF

j_call: TRBJ1-1
clone_size: NA
v_call: TRBV27
d_call: NA
cdr3_nt: TGTGCCAGCAGTTTAGTCAGCGGGAACACTGAAGCTTTCTTT
cdr3_aa: CASSLVSGNTEAFF

j_call: TRBJ1-5
clone_size: NA
v_call: TRBV6-1
d_call: NA
cdr3_nt: TGTGCCAGCAGTGAAAGGGGGAATCAGCCCCAGCATTTT
cdr3_aa: CASSERGNQPQHF

j_call: TRBJ2-7
clone_size: NA
v_call: TRBV6-1
d_call: NA
cdr3_nt: TGTGCCAGCCTTTCAGAAATTCGATCCTACGAGCAGTACTTC
cdr3_aa: CASLSEIRSYEQYF

j_call: TRBJ1-3
clone_size: NA
v_call: TRBV7-2
d_call: NA
cdr3_nt: TGTGCCAGCAGCCCCCAGGGGGGAAACACCATATATTTT
cdr3_aa: CASSPQGGNTIYF

j_call: TRBJ1-2
clone_size: NA
v_call: TRBV19
d_call: TRBD1
cdr3_nt: TGTGCCAGTTCTTCCGGGACAGGGGCGGGCTATGGCTACACCTTC
cdr3_aa: CASSSGTGAGYGYTF

j_call: TRBJ1-5
clone_size: NA
v_call: TRBV7-6
d_call: NA
cdr3_nt: TGTGCCAGCAGCTTAGACAGGAATCAGCCCCAGCATTTT
cdr3_aa: CASSLDRNQPQHF

j_call: TRBJ2-7
clone_size: NA
v_call: TRBV2
d_call: NA
cdr3_nt: TGTGCCAGCAGTGAAGGGACAGCCAATTCCTACGAGCAGTACTTC
cdr3_aa: CASSEGTANSYEQYF

j_call: TRBJ2-7
clone_size: once
v_call: TRBV18
d_call: TRBD1
cdr3_nt: TGTGCCAGCTCACCCGGGACAGGGGGCGACTACGAGCAGTACTTC
cdr3_aa: CASSPGTGGDYEQYF

j_call: TRBJ2-7
clone_size: NA
v_call: TRBV2
d_call: NA
cdr3_nt: TGTGCCAGCAGTGACTACAGGGGAGGCGAGCAGTACTTC
cdr3_aa: CASSDYRGGEQYF